This T cell receptor beta chain was captured by sequencing in a study of T cell changes during pregnancy in multiple sclerosis (dated by TCRdb to between 2018 and 2021). Regarding the research as a whole: The study examined how the T cell repertoire changed over the course of pregnancy in women with multiple sclerosis.

The CDR3 sequence holds 11 residues, the cysteine and phenylalanine included. Of all the DNA, just the CDR3 is kept, 33 bases in frame from base 1. The V and J ends are trimmed by 8 bases and 3 bases, leaving 7 bases between them. CDR1 is given as ENHRY and CDR2 as SYGVKD, both from the germline V gene. As concerns this clone: No antigen is known for it. No base qualities exist here, and no much larger clone lies one base off it.

The method behind the library was the immunoSEQ multiplex PCR assay. Entries here come from immuneACCESS through TCRdb and include only in-frame sequences with V and J called. Some clones fail to appear in such tables; in the studies checked, an unresolved V gene covers under half of the shortfall, and the cause of the remainder is unknown. The sample contains 45,000 to 55,000 clones, 85% to 95% of them found a single time. The top ten hold about 0.99% of the sample. Recombination linked TRBV10-3 to TRBJ1-2, with the D gene too uncertain to name. The sample was peripheral blood, taken after pregnancy. The source of this sequence is a female donor with multiple sclerosis, enrolled in a pregnancy study. The DNA sequence reads TGTGCCATCCAAGGAGACTATGGCTACACCTTC. Translated, this is CAIQGDYGYTF.